The present entry profiles one T cell receptor (beta chain) with its context. This sample was taken from a study of shared clonotypes between healthy human individuals. The CDR3 has 16 residues. Germline-derived CDR1 and CDR2 are LNHNV and YYDKDF (reference sequence). V trimming: 0 bases; J trimming: 2 bases; junction bases outside the gene matches: 3. Original analysis: There were no quality scores in the junction-only immunoSEQ sequences, so filtering differed. The data were produced by immunoSEQ multiplex PCR, yet TCRdb's version contains in-frame clones alone and is incomplete. The DNA was the basis for D and trimming; V, J and clone size are from that table. The table lists under 600,000 clones, around 95% of them singletons.

This clonotype was sampled from a woman in her twenties or thirties in good health. The V and J genes are TRBV15 and TRBJ2-3; 9 bases are shared with TRBD2. The sequencing sample was made of naive CD4+ T cells sorted from blood. Indicated subset: CD45RA+ positively selected. This chain's CDR3 is CATSRDRLAATDTQYF. CDR3 DNA: TGTGCCACCAGCAGAGATAGACTAGCGGCCACAGATACGCAGTATTTT.